What follows is one TCR beta chain and its context. Its antigen is not known. These data come from a study of identical twins. Study-level results: Zero-insertion findings could be partly confounded by invariant cells (MAIT and iNKT cells).

TCRdb processed the 5' RACE reads anew with MiXCR; each CDR3 protein has one entry. Of about 240,000 distinct CDR3 sequences listed, about 13% were seen once; the top ten hold more than 3.5%. The CDR3 length is 16 residues. V shed 0 bases and J shed 1 base, with 12 bases lying between them. Germline assignment: CDR1 MNHNS and CDR2 SASEGT. The sample also formed part of further work on yellow fever vaccine responses in identical twins.

The clonotype originates from a woman aged 18-29 years in good health. Sequencing used memory (CD45RO+) T cells sorted from blood. The chain combines TRBV6-1 with TRBJ1-1, with D unresolved. Written as DNA, the CDR3 is TGTGCCAGCAGTGAAGCGGTATTGCGGGGGAACACTGAAGCTTTCTTT. Encoded protein: CASSEAVLRGNTEAFF.